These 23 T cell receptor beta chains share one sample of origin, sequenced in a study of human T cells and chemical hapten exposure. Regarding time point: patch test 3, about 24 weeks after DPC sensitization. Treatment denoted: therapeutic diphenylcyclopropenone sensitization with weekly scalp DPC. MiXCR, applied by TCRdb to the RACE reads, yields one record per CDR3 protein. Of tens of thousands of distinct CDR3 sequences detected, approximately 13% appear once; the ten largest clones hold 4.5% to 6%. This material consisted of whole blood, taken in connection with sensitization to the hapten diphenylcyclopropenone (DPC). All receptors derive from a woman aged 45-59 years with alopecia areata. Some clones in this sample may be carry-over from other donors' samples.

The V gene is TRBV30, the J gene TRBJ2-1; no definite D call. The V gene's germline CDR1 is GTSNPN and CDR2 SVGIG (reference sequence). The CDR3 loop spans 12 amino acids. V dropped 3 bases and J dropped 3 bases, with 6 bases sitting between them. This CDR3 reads CAWRGFYNEQFF. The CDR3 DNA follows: TGTGCCTGGAGAGGTTTCTACAATGAGCAGTTCTTC.

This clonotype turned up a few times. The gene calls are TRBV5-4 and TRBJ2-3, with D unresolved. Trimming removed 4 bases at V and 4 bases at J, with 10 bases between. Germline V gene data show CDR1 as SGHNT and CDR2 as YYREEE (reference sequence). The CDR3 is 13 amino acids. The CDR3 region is CASSAIQSDTQYF. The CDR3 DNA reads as TGTGCCAGCAGCGCCATCCAGTCAGATACGCAGTATTTT.

The chain's CDR3 is CSVKGAASYEQYF. In nucleotides, the CDR3 is TGCAGCGTGAAAGGGGCAGCCTCCTACGAGCAGTACTTC. The chain employs TRBV29-1 and TRBJ2-7; D is perhaps TRBD1 (5 bases). The CDR3 extends over 13 amino acids. CDR1 and CDR2 from the germline V gene are SQVTM and ANQGSEA. The V and J ends lost 6 bases and 0 bases respectively, with 12 bases between them.

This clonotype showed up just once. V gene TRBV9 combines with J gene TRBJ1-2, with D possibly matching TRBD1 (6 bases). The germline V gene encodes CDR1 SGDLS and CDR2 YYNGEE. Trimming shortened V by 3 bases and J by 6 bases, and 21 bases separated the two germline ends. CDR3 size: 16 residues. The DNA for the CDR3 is TGTGCCAGCAGCGCCCCGATAGCCGGGACAATTGATGGCTACACCTTC. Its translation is CASSAPIAGTIDGYTF.

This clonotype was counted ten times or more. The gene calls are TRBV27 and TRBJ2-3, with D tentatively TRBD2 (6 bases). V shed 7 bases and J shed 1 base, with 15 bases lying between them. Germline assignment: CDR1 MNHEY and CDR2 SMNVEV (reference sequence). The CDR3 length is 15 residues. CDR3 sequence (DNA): TGTGCCAGCACTTCCTCCGGGAGAGGCACAGATACGCAGTATTTT. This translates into CASTSSGRGTDTQYF.

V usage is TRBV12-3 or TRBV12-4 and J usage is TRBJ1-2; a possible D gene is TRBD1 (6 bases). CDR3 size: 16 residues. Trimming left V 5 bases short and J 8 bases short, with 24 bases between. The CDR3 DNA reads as TGTGCCAGCAGTCCGTCCGGCAGGGGCTGGCTTGAGGGCTACACCTTC. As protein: CASSPSGRGWLEGYTF.

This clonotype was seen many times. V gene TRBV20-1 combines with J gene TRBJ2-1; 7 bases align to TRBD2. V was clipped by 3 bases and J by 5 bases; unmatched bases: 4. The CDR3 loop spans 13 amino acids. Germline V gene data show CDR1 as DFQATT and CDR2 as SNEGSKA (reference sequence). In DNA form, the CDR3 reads TGCAGTGCTAGTGGGGACTATGACAATGAGCAGTTCTTC. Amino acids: CSASGDYDNEQFF.

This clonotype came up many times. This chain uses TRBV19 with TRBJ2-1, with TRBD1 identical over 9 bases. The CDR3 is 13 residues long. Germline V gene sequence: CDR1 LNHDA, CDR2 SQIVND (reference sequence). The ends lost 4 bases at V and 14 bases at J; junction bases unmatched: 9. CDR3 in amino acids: CASSNPPDRGKFF. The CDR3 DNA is TGTGCCAGTAGTAACCCCCCCGACAGGGGGAAGTTCTTC. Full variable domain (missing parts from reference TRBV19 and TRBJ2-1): DGGITQSPKYLFRKEGQNVTLSCEQNLNHDAMYWYRQDPGQGLRLIYYSQIVNDFQKGDIAEGYSVSREKKESFPLTVTSAQKNPTAFYLCASSNPPDRGKFFGPGTRLTVL.

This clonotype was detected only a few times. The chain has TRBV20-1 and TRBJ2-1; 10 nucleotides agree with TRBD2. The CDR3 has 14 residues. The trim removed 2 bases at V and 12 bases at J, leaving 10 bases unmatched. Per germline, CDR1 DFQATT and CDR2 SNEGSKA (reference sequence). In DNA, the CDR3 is TGCAGTGCTAGATCCTCTCTAGCGGGAGTGGGGCAGTTCTTC. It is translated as CSARSSLAGVGQFF.

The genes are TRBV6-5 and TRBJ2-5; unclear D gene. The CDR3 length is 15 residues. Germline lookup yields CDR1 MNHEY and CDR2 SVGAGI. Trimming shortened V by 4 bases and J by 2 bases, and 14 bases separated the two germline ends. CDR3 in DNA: TGTGCCAGCAGTTCTTATGCTGGAAAACAAGAGACCCAGTACTTC. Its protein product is CASSSYAGKQETQYF.

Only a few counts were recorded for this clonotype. The chain's CDR3 is CASSEGAANYGYTF. As DNA, the CDR3 is TGTGCCAGCTCGGAAGGGGCAGCTAACTATGGCTACACCTTC. The chain is built from TRBV18 and TRBJ1-2; perhaps TRBD1 as D (5 bases). V lost 6 bases and J 0 bases, leaving 11 bases between the germline ends. CDR3 length: 14 amino acids. The germline gives CDR1 KGHSH, CDR2 LQKENI.

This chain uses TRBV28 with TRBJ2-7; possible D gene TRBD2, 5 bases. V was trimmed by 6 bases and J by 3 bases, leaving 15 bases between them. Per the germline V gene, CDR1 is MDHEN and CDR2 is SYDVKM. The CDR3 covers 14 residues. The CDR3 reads CASRAGNAVYEQYF. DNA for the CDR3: TGTGCCAGCAGGGCCGGGAACGCTGTCTACGAGCAGTACTTC.

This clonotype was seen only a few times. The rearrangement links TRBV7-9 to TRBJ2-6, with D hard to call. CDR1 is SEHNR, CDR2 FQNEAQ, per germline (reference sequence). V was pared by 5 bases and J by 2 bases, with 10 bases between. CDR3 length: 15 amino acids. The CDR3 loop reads CASSLLSAGANVLTF. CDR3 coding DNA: TGTGCCAGCAGCCTCTTGTCGGCTGGGGCCAACGTCCTGACTTTC.

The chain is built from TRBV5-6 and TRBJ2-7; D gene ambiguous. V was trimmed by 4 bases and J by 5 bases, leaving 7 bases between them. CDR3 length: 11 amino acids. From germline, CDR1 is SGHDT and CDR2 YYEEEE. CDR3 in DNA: TGTGCCAGCAGCATCCGGCACGAGCAGTACTTC. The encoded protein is CASSIRHEQYF.

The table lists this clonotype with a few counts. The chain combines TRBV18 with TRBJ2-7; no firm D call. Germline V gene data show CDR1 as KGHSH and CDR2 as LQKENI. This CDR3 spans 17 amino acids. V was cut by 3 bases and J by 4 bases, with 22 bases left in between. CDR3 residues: CASSPPTPVASGYEQYF. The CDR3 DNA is TGTGCCAGCTCACCGCCGACCCCCGTGGCTTCGGGTTACGAGCAGTACTTC.

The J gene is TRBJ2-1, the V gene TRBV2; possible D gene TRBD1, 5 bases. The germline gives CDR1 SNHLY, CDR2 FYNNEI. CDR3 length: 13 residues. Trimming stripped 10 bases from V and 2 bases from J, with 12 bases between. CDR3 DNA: TGTGCCACTTCGGACACCCCCTACAATGAGCAGTTCTTC. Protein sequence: CATSDTPYNEQFF.

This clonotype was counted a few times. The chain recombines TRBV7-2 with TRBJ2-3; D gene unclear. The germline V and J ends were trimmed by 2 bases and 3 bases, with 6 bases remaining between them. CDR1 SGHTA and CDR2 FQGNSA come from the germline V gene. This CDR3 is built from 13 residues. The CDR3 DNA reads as TGTGCCAGCAGCTTATTTAGTACAGATACGCAGTATTTT. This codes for CASSLFSTDTQYF.

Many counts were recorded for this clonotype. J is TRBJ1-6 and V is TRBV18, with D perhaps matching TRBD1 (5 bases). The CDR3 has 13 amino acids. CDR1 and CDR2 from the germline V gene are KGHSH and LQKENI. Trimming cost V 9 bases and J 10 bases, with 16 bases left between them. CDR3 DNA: TGTGCCAGTTTCACGTCAGGGAGATCACCCCTCCACTTT. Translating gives CASFTSGRSPLHF.

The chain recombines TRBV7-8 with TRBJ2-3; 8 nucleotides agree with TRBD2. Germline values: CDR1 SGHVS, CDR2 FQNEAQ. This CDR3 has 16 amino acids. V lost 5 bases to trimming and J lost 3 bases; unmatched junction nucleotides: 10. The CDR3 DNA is TGTGCCAGCAGCAAGAAAGGGACTAGGAATACAGATACGCAGTATTTT. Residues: CASSKKGTRNTDTQYF.

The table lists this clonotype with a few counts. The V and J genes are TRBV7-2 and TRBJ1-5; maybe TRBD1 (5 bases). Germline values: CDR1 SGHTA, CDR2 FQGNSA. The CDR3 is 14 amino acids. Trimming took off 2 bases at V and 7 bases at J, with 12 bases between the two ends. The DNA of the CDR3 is TGTGCCAGCAGCTTACAAAAAGGGGACCAGCCCCAGCATTTT. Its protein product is CASSLQKGDQPQHF.

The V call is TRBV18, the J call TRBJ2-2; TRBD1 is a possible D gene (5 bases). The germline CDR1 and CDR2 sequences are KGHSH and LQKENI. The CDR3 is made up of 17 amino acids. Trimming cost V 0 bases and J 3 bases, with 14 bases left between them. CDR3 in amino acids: CASSPPVTGTHTGELFF. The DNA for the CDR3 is TGTGCCAGCTCACCACCGGTTACAGGAACGCACACCGGGGAGCTGTTTTTT. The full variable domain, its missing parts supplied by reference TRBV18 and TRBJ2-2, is NAGVMQNPRHLVRRRGQEARLRCSPMKGHSHVYWYRQLPEEGLKFMVYLQKENIIDESGMPKERFSAEFPKEGPSILRIQQVVRGDSAAYFCASSPPVTGTHTGELFFGEGSRLTVL.

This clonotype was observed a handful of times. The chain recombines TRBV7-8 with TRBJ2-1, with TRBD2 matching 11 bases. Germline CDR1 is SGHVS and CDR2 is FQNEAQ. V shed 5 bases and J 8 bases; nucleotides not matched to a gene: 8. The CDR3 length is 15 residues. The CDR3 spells CASSELAGVSDEQFF. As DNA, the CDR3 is TGTGCCAGCAGCGAACTAGCGGGAGTCAGCGATGAGCAGTTCTTC. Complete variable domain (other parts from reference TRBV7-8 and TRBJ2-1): GAGVSQSPRYKVAKRGQDVALRCDPISGHVSLFWYQQALGQGPEFLTYFQNEAQLDKSGLPSDRFFAERPEGSVSTLKIQRTQQEDSAVYLCASSELAGVSDEQFFGPGTRLTVL.

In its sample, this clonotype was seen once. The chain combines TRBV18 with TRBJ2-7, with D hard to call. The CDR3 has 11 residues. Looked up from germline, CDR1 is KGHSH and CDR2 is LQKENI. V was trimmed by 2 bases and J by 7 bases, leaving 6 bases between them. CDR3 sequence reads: CASSPKEEQYF. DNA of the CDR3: TGTGCCAGCTCACCAAAAGAGGAGCAGTACTTC.